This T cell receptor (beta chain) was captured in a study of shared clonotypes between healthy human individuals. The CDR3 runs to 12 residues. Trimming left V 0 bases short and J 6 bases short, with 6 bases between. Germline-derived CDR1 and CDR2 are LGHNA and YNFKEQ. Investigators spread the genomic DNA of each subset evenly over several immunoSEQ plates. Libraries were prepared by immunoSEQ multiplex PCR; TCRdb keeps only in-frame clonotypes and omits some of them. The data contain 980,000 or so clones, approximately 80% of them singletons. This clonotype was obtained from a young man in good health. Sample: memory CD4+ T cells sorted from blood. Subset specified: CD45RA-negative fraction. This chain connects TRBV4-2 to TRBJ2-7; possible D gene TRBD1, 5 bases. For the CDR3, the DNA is TGTGCCAGCAGCCAAGATAGGGGCGAGCAGTACTTC. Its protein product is CASSQDRGEQYF.